Each of the 28 T cell receptor beta chains below was sequenced from the same sample in a study of blood T cell repertoires in COVID-19. TCRdb's table, derived via immunoSEQ multiplex PCR, lists solely in-frame clones and lacks some. The sample has about 260,000 clones; roughly 83% are singletons. The specimen sequenced was peripheral blood. Receptor source: a man between 60 and 70 years old who had recovered from COVID-19.

DNA for the CDR3: TGCGCCAGCAGTCAATCCCCGCCACTCAAGAGGGACAGCTATAGCAATCAGCCCCAGCATTTT. Its protein product is CASSQSPPLKRDSYSNQPQHF. The chain employs TRBV23-1 and TRBJ1-5; 7 bases are shared with TRBD1. TRBV23-1 is an open reading frame whose function is uncertain. The CDR3 has 21 residues. After removal of 0 bases from V and 0 bases from J, the junction contained 17 bases not matched to a gene.

V gene TRBV16 combines with J gene TRBJ1-1; D remains ambiguous. This CDR3 is built from 14 residues. CDR1 and CDR2 (germline): KGHSY, FQNENV. Trimming cost V 3 bases and J 1 base, with 9 bases left between them. CDR3 loop: CASSHERRNTEAFF. Here the CDR3 DNA reads TGTGCCAGCAGCCACGAAAGGAGGAACACTGAAGCTTTCTTT.

The chain uses TRBV5-6 and TRBJ2-3; D uncertain. Germline lookup yields CDR1 SGHDT and CDR2 YYEEEE. This CDR3 is 11 amino acids long. Trimming cost V 0 bases and J 11 bases, with 7 bases left between them. In DNA form, the CDR3 reads TGTGCCAGCAGCTTGGACTCCCTGCAGTATTTT. It is translated as CASSLDSLQYF.

This sequence joins TRBV3-1 (or the pseudogene TRBV3-2) and TRBJ1-4; 9 bases are a match to TRBD1. This CDR3 has 14 residues. Trimming removed 5 bases from V and 7 bases from J; junction bases left unmatched: 5. Per the germline V gene, CDR1 is LGHDT and CDR2 is YNNKEL (reference sequence). The CDR3 DNA reads as TGTGCCAGCAGCATGGACAGGGGCCGTGAAAAACTGTTTTTT. Its protein is CASSMDRGREKLFF.

This clone was found once. The rearrangement joins TRBV27 to TRBJ1-3; D may be TRBD1 (6 bases). Germline CDR1 and CDR2: MNHEY and SMNVEV (reference sequence). This CDR3 has 16 amino acids. The V end was cut by 6 bases, the J end by 0 bases, with 15 bases between. The CDR3 DNA is TGTGCCAGCAGGCCAGGACAGACCCGCTCTGGAAACACCATATATTTT. Its translation: CASRPGQTRSGNTIYF.

The gene calls are TRBV7-2 and TRBJ1-2; D is unclear. CDR1 and CDR2 from the germline V gene are SGHTA and FQGNSA. V gave up 0 bases and J gave up 4 bases, with 3 bases separating them. The CDR3 consists of 12 residues. The CDR3 sequence: CASSLALYGYTF. CDR3 in DNA: TGTGCCAGCAGCTTAGCCCTCTATGGCTACACCTTC.

This clone showed up just once. The chain links TRBV7-8 to TRBJ2-3; 8 nucleotides line up with TRBD1. Germline trimming cut 5 bases from V and 4 bases from J; bases unmatched to any gene: 8. CDR3 size: 15 residues. Looked up from germline, CDR1 is SGHVS and CDR2 is FQNEAQ. CDR3 DNA: TGTGCCAGCAGCCTAACCAGGGGGCGCCCAGATACGCAGTATTTT. Amino acids: CASSLTRGRPDTQYF.

This sequence joins TRBV5-6 and TRBJ2-2; a weak D match, TRBD2 (5 bases). The CDR3 runs 16 residues. CDR1 and CDR2 from the germline V gene are SGHDT and YYEEEE. The V and J ends lost 2 bases and 2 bases respectively, with 13 bases between them. The chain's CDR3 is CASSFFQTTNTGELFF. The CDR3 DNA follows: TGTGCCAGCAGCTTCTTTCAGACTACTAACACCGGGGAGCTGTTTTTT.

The V and J genes are TRBV11-2 and TRBJ1-1, with a possible D match to TRBD1 (5 bases). The ends were cut back, 2 bases at V and 2 bases at J, with 9 bases in the middle. CDR1 and CDR2 from the germline V gene are SGHAT and FQNNGV. CDR3 length: 14 residues. CDR3 region: CASSLTQGNTEAFF. The CDR3 coding sequence is TGTGCCAGCAGCTTAACGCAGGGAAACACTGAAGCTTTCTTT.

This chain joins TRBV7-5 and TRBJ2-3; the D call of TRBD2 is as the table states it, not checked on the DNA. TRBV7-5 is given as a pseudogene. The CDR3 consists of 18 residues. Here the CDR3 reads CARSLGEGLAESTDTQYF. The CDR3 DNA reads as TGTGCCAGAAGCTTAGGCGAGGGACTAGCGGAATCCACAGATACGCAGTATTTT.

A single count supports this clone. The rearrangement uses TRBV11-2 and TRBJ2-5, with 8 bases fitting TRBD2. The length of the CDR3 is 16 residues. Germline V CDR1 and CDR2: SGHAT, FQNNGV. J was trimmed by 5 bases and V by 5 bases; bases with no gene match: 13. DNA for the CDR3: TGTGCCAGCAGCCCCAAGCTTGCGGGGGGCGGGGAGACCCAGTACTTC. Protein: CASSPKLAGGGETQYF. Complete variable domain (other parts from reference TRBV11-2 and TRBJ2-5): EAGVAQSPRYKIIEKRQSVAFWCNPISGHATLYWYQQILGQGPKLLIQFQNNGVVDDSQLPKDRFSAERLKGVDSTLKIQPAKLEDSAVYLCASSPKLAGGGETQYFGPGTRLLVL.

The count of this clone is one. The rearrangement joins TRBV6-5 to TRBJ2-2, with 9 bases matching TRBD2. The CDR3 has 14 amino acids. V shed 7 bases, J shed 6 bases, and the junction held 6 bases outside the gene matches. Germline V gene sequence: CDR1 MNHEY, CDR2 SVGAGI. The CDR3, as DNA: TGTGCCAGCACTCAGCGGGGGGCATCCGGGGAGCTGTTTTTT. The encoded protein is CASTQRGASGELFF.

This clone showed up just a few times. The chain employs TRBV7-3 and TRBJ1-3; D might be TRBD1 (6 bases). The CDR3 sequence is 15 residues long. CDR1 is SGHTA and CDR2 is FQGTGA in the germline V gene. V shed 1 base and J shed 0 bases, with 7 bases lying between them. The CDR3 region has the DNA TGTGCCAGCAGCTTAATGGGGGCCTCTGGAAACACCATATATTTT. It specifies CASSLMGASGNTIYF.

CDR3 nucleotide sequence: TGTGCCTGGAGTGCGACAGGGGGCGGGGGCTACACCTTC. Translated, it gives CAWSATGGGGYTF. The chain couples TRBV30 to TRBJ1-2; TRBD1 matches at 10 bases. Trimming cost V 1 base and J 8 bases; bases outside gene matches: 4. There are 13 residues in the CDR3. CDR1 and CDR2 (germline): GTSNPN, SVGIG (reference sequence).

The gene calls are TRBV7-9 and TRBJ1-6; 9 positions match TRBD1. The CDR3 length is 14 residues. With V trimmed by 2 bases and J by 14 bases, 7 bases remained unmatched. Germline V gene sequence: CDR1 SEHNR, CDR2 FQNEAQ (reference sequence). The CDR3 protein is CASSLQGQGSSLHF. CDR3 DNA sequence: TGTGCCAGCAGCTTACAGGGACAGGGATCATCCCTCCACTTT.

The chain is built from TRBV5-1 and TRBJ2-5, with D perhaps TRBD1 (6 bases). The V end was cut by 5 bases, the J end by 5 bases, with 22 bases between. CDR3 size: 16 residues. The V gene's germline CDR1 is SGHRS and CDR2 YFSETQ. In nucleotides, the CDR3 is TGCGCCAGCAGACCCAACTCCGGGACACCAAGGGAGACCCAGTACTTC. As protein: CASRPNSGTPRETQYF.

This clone was picked up a small number of times. V and J are TRBV29-1 and TRBJ2-3, with TRBD1 identical over 7 bases. The CDR3 is 18 residues long. V lost 1 base to trimming and J lost 5 bases; unmatched junction nucleotides: 18. Germline CDR1 SQVTM, CDR2 ANQGSEA. In nucleotides, the CDR3 is TGCAGCGTTGAAGGGGCCGTGGGACAGAGCAGTAGAGGAGATACGCAGTATTTT. This encodes CSVEGAVGQSSRGDTQYF.

The chain combines TRBV7-3 with TRBJ2-1, with a tentative D call TRBD1 (6 bases). V was trimmed by 6 bases and J by 7 bases, leaving 13 bases between them. Per the germline V gene, CDR1 is SGHTA and CDR2 is FQGTGA. This CDR3 has 13 amino acids. The CDR3 sequence is CASSVQGRNEQFF. In DNA form, the CDR3 reads TGTGCCAGCAGTGTCCAGGGGCGGAATGAGCAGTTCTTC.

This chain uses TRBV3-1 (or the pseudogene TRBV3-2) with TRBJ2-6; D remains unclear. V was pared by 10 bases and J by 4 bases, with 11 bases between. Germline-derived CDR1 and CDR2 are LGHDT and YNNKEL (reference sequence). The CDR3 length is 13 residues. For the CDR3, the DNA is TGTGCCACCTCCGCGCCCGGGGCCAACGTCCTGACTTTC. Its protein product is CATSAPGANVLTF.

V is TRBV3-1 (or the pseudogene TRBV3-2) and J is TRBJ1-2; possibly TRBD1 for D (5 bases). The V end lost 1 base, the J end lost 1 base, and 7 bases lay between the germline ends. This CDR3 is built from 14 residues. CDR1 and CDR2 from the germline V gene are LGHDT and YNNKEL (reference sequence). For the CDR3, the DNA is TGTGCCAGCAGCCAAGGACAGCTTAACTATGGCTACACCTTC. Translated, it gives CASSQGQLNYGYTF.

V usage is TRBV4-1 and J usage is TRBJ2-7, with 7 bases that match TRBD1. From germline, CDR1 is MGHRA and CDR2 YSYEKL. CDR3 size: 15 residues. The trim removed 1 base at V and 5 bases at J, leaving 8 bases unmatched. CDR3 nucleotides: TGCGCCAGCAGCCAAGCGGGACAGCAACACCACGAGCAGTACTTC. The encoded protein is CASSQAGQQHHEQYF.

The rearrangement uses TRBV7-2 and TRBJ2-1, with 8 bases fitting TRBD2. Germline CDR1 SGHTA, CDR2 FQGNSA. V shed 3 bases and J 4 bases; nucleotides not matched to a gene: 5. This CDR3 has 15 residues. CDR3: CASSFAGGAYNEQFF. DNA of the CDR3: TGTGCCAGCAGCTTTGCCGGGGGGGCGTACAATGAGCAGTTCTTC.

The CDR3 DNA reads TGTGCCTTTGAGCGGGGAGTTGCCACCGGGGAGCTGTTTTTT. This encodes CAFERGVATGELFF. The chain carries TRBV5-4 and TRBJ2-2; 7 nucleotides match TRBD2. V was pared by 10 bases and J by 4 bases, with 10 bases of the junction left unmatched. The CDR3 runs to 14 residues. Germline assignment: CDR1 SGHNT and CDR2 YYREEE (reference sequence).

A few counts support this clone. The chain is built from TRBV6-5 and TRBJ1-5; 8 bases agree with TRBD1. Trimming cost V 4 bases and J 0 bases; bases outside gene matches: 5. Germline V CDR1 and CDR2: MNHEY, SVGAGI. The CDR3 loop spans 16 amino acids. Here the CDR3 DNA reads TGTGCCAGCAGTTCGACAGGGGCAGCTAGCAATCAGCCCCAGCATTTT. It specifies CASSSTGAASNQPQHF.

The chain links TRBV15 to TRBJ1-6, with TRBD1 as a possible D gene (6 bases). Germline V lookup: CDR1 LNHNV, CDR2 YYDKDF (reference sequence). Trimming left V 3 bases short and J 2 bases short, with 14 bases between. There are 17 residues in the CDR3. CDR3 region: CATSSYRAAPYNSPLHF. In DNA, the CDR3 is TGTGCCACCAGCAGTTACAGGGCCGCGCCCTATAATTCACCCCTCCACTTT. The full variable domain, rest sourced from reference TRBV15 and TRBJ1-6, is DAMVIQNPRYQVTQFGKPVTLSCSQTLNHNVMYWYQQKSSQAPKLLFHYYDKDFNNEADTPDNFQSRRPNTSFCFLDIRSPGLGDTAMYLCATSSYRAAPYNSPLHFGNGTRLTVT.

The chain combines TRBV5-6 with TRBJ2-7, with D possibly being TRBD2 (5 bases). The CDR3 is 14 residues long. Trimming removed 1 base at V and 7 bases at J, with 15 bases between. CDR1 is SGHDT and CDR2 is YYEEEE in the germline V gene. CDR3 bases: TGTGCCAGCAGCTTGAGCGGAGCGGCGGGTGAGCAGTACTTC. It translates to CASSLSGAAGEQYF.

The chain joins TRBV11-3 to TRBJ2-2; 10 bases align to TRBD1. Germline CDR1 SGHNT, CDR2 YENEEA. V lost 5 bases to trimming and J lost 8 bases; unmatched junction nucleotides: 5. CDR3 length: 14 residues. CDR3 coding DNA: TGTGCCAGCAGCATAGGGACAGGGGTTGGGGAGCTGTTTTTT. This encodes CASSIGTGVGELFF.

The chain links TRBV11-2 to TRBJ1-6; TRBD1 matches at 7 bases. The V gene end was trimmed by 5 bases and the J gene end by 8 bases; junction bases not matched to a gene: 12. CDR1 and CDR2 from the germline V gene are SGHAT and FQNNGV. The CDR3 runs 16 residues. The chain's CDR3 is CASSHSSGQFYSPLHF. The CDR3, as DNA: TGTGCCAGCAGCCACAGCTCGGGACAGTTTTATTCACCCCTCCACTTT.